The sequence of this T cell receptor beta chain was determined in a study of blood T cell repertoires in COVID-19. Overall study: PBMCs, B-cell-depleted T cells, or T cells provided the cDNA or gDNA that made up the material.

The V gene lost 3 bases and the J gene lost 3 bases, with 14 bases spanning the gap. The length of the CDR3 is 15 residues. Per germline, CDR1 MNHNS and CDR2 SASEGT. Authors' data handling: Scientists estimated how many nucleated cells there were by amplifying reference gene primers. The method was immunoSEQ multiplex PCR; TCRdb's version includes in-frame clones alone and lacks a portion of them. From that table come the V and J calls and clone size; the DNA was used to work out D and trimming. The sample yields around 380,000 clones, roughly 80% seen once. The sequence was obtained from a human donor with acute or convalescent COVID-19. The donor label of this sample is uncertain. The chain links TRBV6-1 to TRBJ1-2; weak D call: TRBD1 (6 bases). The sequencing sample was made of peripheral blood. The CDR3 protein is CASSDNRDEDYGYTF. The CDR3 nucleotides read TGTGCCAGCAGTGACAACAGGGACGAGGACTATGGCTACACCTTC.